The T cell receptor beta chain described here comes from a study of human T cells and chemical hapten exposure. Study overall: Among samples, TCR yields varied mainly because of small differences in pooled library volume.

The length of the CDR3 is 13 residues. V was clipped by 5 bases and J by 2 bases, with 10 bases between them. Germline loops: CDR1 DFQATT, CDR2 SNEGSKA (reference sequence). TCRdb analysed the RACE reads with MiXCR anew, one entry per CDR3 protein. Among 150,000 to 200,000 distinct CDR3 sequences listed, approximately 14% were seen once. On this clonotype: Its matching antigen is unknown.

This sample's time point: patch test 1, 2 weeks after DPC sensitization. Treatment of the sample: therapeutic diphenylcyclopropenone sensitization with weekly scalp DPC. Blood draws came before every patch-test application. Study-level findings and limits: TCRs above 1 in 1000 frequency stayed constant with DPC sensitization. There was alopecia in the donors, so their immune response may differ from that of healthy people.

The chain joins TRBV20-1 to TRBJ1-5; no definite D call. The receptor was isolated from a woman aged 25 to 39 with alopecia areata. Some clones in this sample may be carry-over from other donors' samples. The starting material was whole blood, obtained in connection with sensitization to the hapten diphenylcyclopropenone (DPC). CDR3 nucleotides: TGCAGTGCTCAGGATGGAGGCAATCAGCCCCAGCATTTT. It encodes CSAQDGGNQPQHF.